Below, one TCR beta chain is given with its context. The antigen is undetermined. These data originate in a study of cytomegalovirus exposure and HLA in healthy donors. The V gene's germline CDR1 is MNHEY and CDR2 SMNVEV (reference sequence). CDR3 size: 15 residues. With 6 bases clipped from V and 3 bases from J, the junction kept 6 bases outside the gene matches. In the PCR, 60 Vbeta and 13 Jbeta primers were used. Method: immunoSEQ multiplex PCR; TCRdb's copy keeps in-frame clones and lacks some. The sample lists about 200,000 clones, about 70% occurring once. Study observations and caveats: Most TCRs appeared rarely, but some public TCRs recurred in many donors. Earlier analysis yielded a pattern in which most TCR beta V segments were productive about 90% or about 30% of the time. Sequences of the TCR beta chain were said to predict the HLA-A and HLA-B alleles of most subjects accurately.

The sequence was collected from a woman aged 25-40 years in good health and CMV-seronegative. This chain links TRBV27 with TRBJ1-1, with 11 nucleotides matching TRBD1. The sequenced sample was PBMCs. CDR3 in amino acids: CASSHRTGGYTEAFF. The CDR3 DNA reads TGTGCCAGCAGCCACAGGACAGGGGGCTACACTGAAGCTTTCTTT.